This is a list of T cell receptor beta chains from one sample in a study of blood T cells in healthy people across ages. TCRdb analysed the 5' RACE reads with MiXCR anew, one entry per CDR3 protein. The repertoire holds some 1.4 million distinct CDR3 sequences, with 40% to 50% as singletons. The sequenced sample was blood. The source is a woman between 18 and 29 years old in good health. Both conserved end residues are part of each CDR3. Each record gives: CDR3 length, clone size, V gene, J gene, D gene, CDR3 DNA, CDR3 protein. The D gene is left open where the match is weak. Clone size appears in some rows only: once, few, many, or a class for an expanded clone.

>13|NA|TRBV20-1|TRBJ1-4|NA
TGCAGTGCCCAGGGGCCCGCCGTCGAAAAACTGTTTTTT
CSAQGPAVEKLFF
>12|NA|TRBV6-6|TRBJ1-4|NA
TGTGCCAGCAGTCCCGGGACAGAAAAACTGTTTTTT
CASSPGTEKLFF
>21|NA|TRBV10-1|TRBJ2-3|TRBD2
TGCGCCAGCAGTGTGGCTATTGGGACTAGCGGGAGATCGTGGAGCACAGATACGCAGTATTTT
CASSVAIGTSGRSWSTDTQYF
>16|NA|TRBV4-1|TRBJ1-2|TRBD1
TGCGCCAGCAGCCACCACAATCAGGGGGCGCAGGATGGCTACACCTTC
CASSHHNQGAQDGYTF
>15|few|TRBV4-2|TRBJ2-1|TRBD2
TGTGCCAGTCAATCCACTAGCGGGAGCCACAATGAGCAGTTCTTC
CASQSTSGSHNEQFF
>14|NA|TRBV10-1|TRBJ2-7|NA
TGCGCCAGCAGTCCATTTAGCCCTCCCTACGAGCAGTACTTC
CASSPFSPPYEQYF
>13|few|TRBV27|TRBJ2-3|NA
TGTGCCAGCAGTTTTAACGGCGCAGATACGCAGTATTTT
CASSFNGADTQYF
>16|NA|TRBV7-2|TRBJ2-3|TRBD2
TGTGCCAGCAGCTGGAAGAGCGGGGGGGGAACAGATACGCAGTATTTT
CASSWKSGGGTDTQYF
>13|many|TRBV7-2|TRBJ2-7|NA
TGTGCCAGCAGTTCGCGGGCATCCTACGAGCAGTACTTC
CASSSRASYEQYF
>16|NA|TRBV13|TRBJ2-1|TRBD1
TGTGCCAGCAGCGAGTCAGGGGGCAGAGTCAGGAATGAGCAGTTCTTC
CASSESGGRVRNEQFF
>16|few|TRBV2|TRBJ2-7|TRBD2
TGTGCCAGCACAATCCTTGCGGGAGGTACCACCTACGAGCAGTACTTC
CASTILAGGTTYEQYF
>17|NA|TRBV6-6|TRBJ2-1|TRBD2
TGTGCCAGCAGGCGTACTAGCGGGGAAAGCTCCTACAATGAGCAGTTCTTC
CASRRTSGESSYNEQFF
>16|few|TRBV14|TRBJ2-7|NA
TGTGCCAGCAGCCAAACCTCGGGGAGTAGCTCCTACGAGCAGTACTTC
CASSQTSGSSSYEQYF
>13|NA|TRBV4-2|TRBJ2-1|NA
TGTGCCAGCAGCCAAGAAGAGGGCAATGAGCAGTTCTTC
CASSQEEGNEQFF
>19|few|TRBV7-9|TRBJ2-6|TRBD2
TGTGCCAGCAGCGACAAACTAGCGGGGGTGGAACCTGGGGCCAACGTCCTGACTTTC
CASSDKLAGVEPGANVLTF
>15|NA|TRBV9|TRBJ1-1|TRBD1
TGTGCCAGCAGCGTAGGTGGAGGGGGCGAAACTGAAGCTTTCTTT
CASSVGGGGETEAFF
>16|NA|TRBV5-5|TRBJ2-7|TRBD2
TGTGCCAGCAGCTTGGAAGGAGTAGCGGGGACCTACGAGCAGTACTTC
CASSLEGVAGTYEQYF
>17|few|TRBV5-1|TRBJ2-5|TRBD2
TGCGCCAGCAGCTTGGAAAAAGCGGCGGGAGGGCCGGAGACCCAGTACTTC
CASSLEKAAGGPETQYF
>15|NA|TRBV7-2|TRBJ1-6|TRBD1
TGTGCCAGCAGCGTACAGGGGGCTGCCAGTTCACCCCTCCACTTT
CASSVQGAASSPLHF
>13|NA|TRBV28|TRBJ2-2|NA
TGTGCCAGCAGTCCTCTCTTGCGCGGGGAGCTGTTTTTT
CASSPLLRGELFF
>17|many|TRBV15|TRBJ1-6|TRBD1
TGTGCCACCAGCAGAGGTCAGGGGGCTCGGGATAATTCACCCCTCCACTTT
CATSRGQGARDNSPLHF
>15|NA|TRBV29-1|TRBJ2-1|TRBD1
TGCAGCGTTGCCTCCCGGGACAGGGTGTACAATGAGCAGTTCTTC
CSVASRDRVYNEQFF
>14|few|TRBV7-8|TRBJ2-7|TRBD1
TGTGCCAGCAGCGTCCAGGGGGCCTACTACGAGCAGTACTTC
CASSVQGAYYEQYF
>14|NA|TRBV20-1|TRBJ2-3|NA
TGCAGTGCTATCCCCGGAAGGGTCTCAGATACGCAGTATTTT
CSAIPGRVSDTQYF
>15|NA|TRBV2|TRBJ1-4|TRBD1
TGTGCCAGCGGTGGACAGGGGTCGCCTAATGAAAAACTGTTTTTT
CASGGQGSPNEKLFF
>14|NA|TRBV11-2|TRBJ2-5|NA
TGTGCCAGCAGCTTCCGGGGGACATCCGAGACCCAGTACTTC
CASSFRGTSETQYF
>13|many|TRBV29-1|TRBJ1-2|NA
TGCAGCGTTGCCGGACGTCCTGCGGAAGGCTACACCTTC
CSVAGRPAEGYTF
>15|few|TRBV7-2|TRBJ1-1|NA
TGTGCCAGCAGCTTGAAGCAAGAGATGAACACTGAAGCTTTCTTT
CASSLKQEMNTEAFF
>12|many|TRBV29-1|TRBJ2-5|NA
TGCAGCGTGGGGTATGGCGCAGAGACCCAGTACTTC
CSVGYGAETQYF
>15|NA|TRBV20-1|TRBJ2-1|TRBD2
TGCAGTGCCCCTTTGGGGGGGGACTCCTACAATGGGCAGTTCTTC
CSAPLGGDSYNGQFF
>14|NA|TRBV2|TRBJ2-7|NA
TGTGCCAGCAGCTGGCCCCCTAGTAACTACGAGCAGTACTTC
CASSWPPSNYEQYF
>12|NA|TRBV20-1|TRBJ1-2|NA
TGCAGTGCTAGTATTGCTAACTATGGCTACACCTTC
CSASIANYGYTF
>14|NA|TRBV10-2|TRBJ2-3|NA
TGCGCCAGCAGTGAGGGGGCCCCGACAGATACGCAGTATTTT
CASSEGAPTDTQYF
>17|NA|TRBV20-1|TRBJ2-7|TRBD1
TGCAGTGCTAGAGATGCAGGGCAGGGGGCGTGGGACTACGAGCAGTACTTC
CSARDAGQGAWDYEQYF
>13|NA|TRBV12-3/TRBV12-4|TRBJ1-2|NA
TGTGCCAGCAGCTACGGACAGAAAGGAGGCTACACCTTC
CASSYGQKGGYTF
>15|many|TRBV27|TRBJ1-6|TRBD1
TGTGCCAGCAGTCCGAGGACAGGGGGTAATTCACCCCTCCACTTT
CASSPRTGGNSPLHF
>15|NA|TRBV20-1|TRBJ2-7|NA
TGCAGTGCTAGAGATCTACCTGGCTACTCCTACGAGCAGTACTTC
CSARDLPGYSYEQYF
>14|NA|TRBV3-1|TRBJ2-5|NA
TGTGCCAGCAGCCATTCCACAGAGAGCGGGACCCAGTACTTC
CASSHSTESGTQYF
>14|NA|TRBV12-3/TRBV12-4|TRBJ2-5|NA
TGTGCCAGCAGCCGGGACGGAATACTGGGAGAGCAGTACTTC
CASSRDGILGEQYF
>14|few|TRBV3-1|TRBJ2-1|NA
TGTGCCAGCAGCCAACGAGGTAGTCACAATGAGCAGTTCTTC
CASSQRGSHNEQFF
>13|few|TRBV4-1|TRBJ1-2|TRBD1
TGCGCCAGCGGGGAGACAGGGAAAAAGCGCTACACCTTC
CASGETGKKRYTF
>10|NA|TRBV12-3/TRBV12-4|TRBJ2-7|NA
TGTGCCAGCATGGGCTACGAGCAGTACTTC
CASMGYEQYF
>14|NA|TRBV27|TRBJ2-7|TRBD2
TGTGCCAGCAGTACTTATACTAGCGGGGACGAGCAGTACTTC
CASSTYTSGDEQYF
>16|NA|TRBV5-1|TRBJ2-5|NA
TGCGCCAGCGGACGATGGGGCGGGGGCCTCCAAGAGACCCAGTACTTC
CASGRWGGGLQETQYF
>15|NA|TRBV9|TRBJ2-1|TRBD1
TGTGCCAGCAGCGGACGACAGGGGGAATACAATGAGCAGTTCTTC
CASSGRQGEYNEQFF
>15|NA|TRBV5-1|TRBJ2-2|NA
TGCGCCAGCAGCTCTTCTGGACTCACCACCGGGGAGCTGTTTTTT
CASSSSGLTTGELFF
>13|NA|TRBV6-5|TRBJ1-5|TRBD1
TGTGCCAGCCGACAGGGGGCTGCTCAGCCCCAGCATTTT
CASRQGAAQPQHF
>14|few|TRBV7-6|TRBJ2-5|TRBD1
TGTGCCAGCAGCCTGAGGACAGGGACGGAGGAGCAGTACTTC
CASSLRTGTEEQYF
>14|NA|TRBV7-9|TRBJ2-5|NA
TGTGCCAGCAGCATCCGGGACCAACAAGAGACCCAGTACTTC
CASSIRDQQETQYF
>15|NA|TRBV4-2|TRBJ2-1|TRBD2
TGTGCCAGCAGCCAAGTCCTAGCGGGAGATAATGAGCAGTTCTTC
CASSQVLAGDNEQFF
>17|NA|TRBV15|TRBJ2-1|TRBD2
TGTGCCACCAGCAGCCCTAGCGGGGGGTCACTCTACAATGAGCAGTTCTTC
CATSSPSGGSLYNEQFF
>21|NA|TRBV20-1|TRBJ1-6|TRBD1
TGCAGTGCTAGAGCCCTAAAAGGATTGGACAGGCTAAGCTCCTATAATTCACCCCTCCACTTT
CSARALKGLDRLSSYNSPLHF
>8|NA|TRBV6-1|TRBJ1-2|NA
TGTGCCCCAACTGGCTACACCTTC
CAPTGYTF
>19|few|TRBV27|TRBJ1-6|TRBD1
TGTGCCAGCAGTTTTGTCTTTTCGGGCAGGGGGCTTTATAATTCACCCCTCCACTTT
CASSFVFSGRGLYNSPLHF
>16|NA|TRBV7-8|TRBJ2-3|TRBD2
TGTGCCAGCAGCTTTCCGGGACTAGCGGGAGCAGATACGCAGTATTTT
CASSFPGLAGADTQYF
>17|many|TRBV5-1|TRBJ2-3|TRBD1
TGCGCCAGCAGCGGAGGGCTCGGGACAGGCCGCACAGATACGCAGTATTTT
CASSGGLGTGRTDTQYF
>16|NA|TRBV6-5|TRBJ1-1|TRBD1
TGTGCCAGCACTCGACAGGGGGCCTCCGGAGAGACTGAAGCTTTCTTT
CASTRQGASGETEAFF
>14|few|TRBV4-1|TRBJ2-1|NA
TGCGCCAGCAGCCAAGATCTTGAGTACAATGAGCAGTTCTTC
CASSQDLEYNEQFF
>11|once|TRBV6-6|TRBJ2-3|NA
TGTACCAGCAGCCAATTAGATACGCAGTATTTT
CTSSQLDTQYF
>14|many|TRBV20-1|TRBJ2-1|TRBD2
TGCAGTGCTAGTAGGGCGGGGGAAGACAATGAGCAGTTCTTC
CSASRAGEDNEQFF